This T cell receptor beta chain is from a study of OX40 agonist ivuxolimab in advanced cancers. Study as a whole: Every patient in dose escalation had hepatocellular carcinoma, melanoma, renal cell or head and neck cancer.

The method was immunoSEQ multiplex PCR; TCRdb's version includes in-frame clones alone and lacks a portion of them. The profile shows about 53,000 clones, 75% to 90% of them singletons. Germline V lookup: CDR1 SGHNT, CDR2 YYREEE (reference sequence). V lost 2 bases and J lost 6, with 4 bases in between. The CDR3 contains 11 residues. V is TRBV5-4 and J is TRBJ2-3; D gene unclear. Here the sequenced sample was CD4+ or CD8+ T cells sorted from blood, taken in a trial of the OX40 agonist ivuxolimab. The source is an adult with an advanced solid tumor such as melanoma, head and neck, liver or kidney cancer. The CDR3 DNA is TGTGCCAGCAGCTTAAGTGATACGCAGTATTTT. Translation gives CASSLSDTQYF.